This T cell receptor beta chain is drawn from a study of T cell repertoires in cytomegalovirus infection. Germline values: CDR1 SGHTA, CDR2 FQGNSA. The length of the CDR3 is 14 residues. Deletions cut 5 bases from V and 13 bases from J, with 21 bases between. This clonotype was counted at least ten times. As yet, its antigen is unknown. TCRdb re-called the reads through MiXCR, storing one row per CDR3 protein. The sample contains hundreds of thousands of distinct CDR3 sequences, 31% of which appear only once. The sequences come from cultured CD8+ T cells from PBMCs, collected from culture after CMV antigen stimulation. The rearrangement links TRBV7-2 to TRBJ2-1; D might be TRBD2 (5 bases). The TCR was taken from a human donor in good health (CMV status not recorded). Some clones in this sample may be carry-over from other donors' samples. CDR3 DNA: TGTGCCAGCAGCCTAGAACTTGACCGACTACAACAGTTCTTC. Residues: CASSLELDRLQQFF.